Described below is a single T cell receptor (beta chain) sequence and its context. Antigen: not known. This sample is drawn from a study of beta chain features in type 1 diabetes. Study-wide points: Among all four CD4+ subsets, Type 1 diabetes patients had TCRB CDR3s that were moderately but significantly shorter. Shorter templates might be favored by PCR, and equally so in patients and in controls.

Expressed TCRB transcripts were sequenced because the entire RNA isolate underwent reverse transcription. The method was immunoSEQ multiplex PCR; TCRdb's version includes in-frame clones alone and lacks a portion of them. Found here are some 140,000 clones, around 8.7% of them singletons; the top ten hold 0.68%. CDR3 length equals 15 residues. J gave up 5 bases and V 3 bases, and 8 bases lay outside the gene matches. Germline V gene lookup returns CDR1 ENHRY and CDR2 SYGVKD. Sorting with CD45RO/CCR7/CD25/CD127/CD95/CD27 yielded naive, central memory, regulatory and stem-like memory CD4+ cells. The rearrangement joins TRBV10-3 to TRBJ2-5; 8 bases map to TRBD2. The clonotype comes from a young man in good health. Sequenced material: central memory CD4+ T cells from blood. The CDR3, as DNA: TGTGCCATCAGTGACCTCGGGGGGGCAAAGGAGACCCAGTACTTC. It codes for CAISDLGGAKETQYF.